The rows below give T cell receptor beta chains drawn from one sample of a study of T-cell reconstitution after alpha-beta-depleted transplantation in children. TCRdb re-called the PCR reads with MiXCR, one entry per CDR3 protein. The table lists just over 950,000 distinct CDR3 sequences, around 30% of them singletons. Sequenced material: PBMCs, mostly from graft donor cells, taken 360 days after TCRalphabeta/CD19-depleted stem cell transplant. These TCRs come from a boy in the first two years of life who had a stem cell transplant for SCID, so the T cells may come from the graft donor. Each CDR3 is given with its conserved first and last residue. The D gene is left open where the match is weak. The size field is filled for only some rows; it gives once, few, many or a size class.

d_call	v_call	j_call	clone_size	cdr3_aa	cdr3_nt
TRBD1	TRBV5-1	TRBJ1-1	-	CASSLESGTVDAFF	TGCGCCAGCAGCTTGGAATCCGGGACAGTAGACGCTTTCTTT
-	TRBV10-2	TRBJ2-2	few	CASSVRPNTGELFF	TGCGCCAGCAGTGTAAGGCCGAACACCGGGGAGCTGTTTTTT
TRBD1	TRBV7-3	TRBJ2-1	few	CASSFAGGRNEQFF	TGTGCCAGCAGCTTCGCAGGGGGCCGCAATGAGCAGTTCTTC
-	TRBV11-2	TRBJ1-2	-	CASSLGDTHGF	TGTGCCAGCAGCTTAGGGGACACCCATGGATTC
TRBD1	TRBV5-1	TRBJ2-3	many	CASSLEGAGTDTQYF	TGCGCCAGCAGCTTGGAGGGGGCCGGCACAGATACGCAGTATTTT
-	TRBV7-9	TRBJ2-7	-	CASSLWTPDEQYF	TGTGCCAGCAGCTTATGGACGCCTGACGAGCAGTACTTC
TRBD2	TRBV7-2	TRBJ2-5	-	CASSLVFFRREGTQYF	TGTGCCAGCAGCTTAGTTTTTTTTCGGCGGGAGGGGACCCAGTACTTC
TRBD1	TRBV19	TRBJ2-7	-	CASVPRRPGQGTYEQYF	TGTGCCAGTGTGCCGAGGCGCCCGGGACAGGGCACCTACGAGCAGTACTTC
TRBD2	TRBV23-1	TRBJ2-4	-	CASSKGSGTSLDIQYF	TGCGCCAGCAGTAAAGGCTCCGGGACTAGCTTAGACATTCAGTACTTC
-	TRBV20-1	TRBJ1-1	-	CSARSGGGTEAFF	TGCAGTGCCCGCTCCGGGGGGGGAACTGAAGCTTTCTTT
TRBD2	TRBV5-1	TRBJ2-2	-	CASSSRGENTGELFF	TGCGCCAGCAGCTCGCGGGGGGAGAACACCGGGGAGCTGTTTTTT
-	TRBV12-3/TRBV12-4	TRBJ2-2	-	CASTPWGQGRTGELFF	TGTGCCAGCACCCCCTGGGGGCAGGGGCGCACCGGGGAGCTGTTTTTT
-	TRBV12-3/TRBV12-4	TRBJ2-7	few	CASTRKGPRGEQYF	TGTGCCAGCACTCGGAAGGGCCCTCGGGGAGAGCAGTACTTC
TRBD2	TRBV29-1	TRBJ2-1	-	CSVTRGGRVGEQFF	TGCAGCGTTACGCGGGGGGGCCGTGTAGGGGAGCAGTTCTTC
TRBD2	TRBV7-6	TRBJ2-7	-	CASSFRLAGPPYEQYF	TGTGCCAGCAGCTTCCGACTAGCGGGGCCTCCCTACGAGCAGTACTTC
TRBD1	TRBV10-3	TRBJ2-7	-	CAISRQGDTYEQYF	TGTGCCATCAGTCGACAGGGGGATACCTACGAGCAGTACTTC
TRBD1	TRBV2	TRBJ2-1	-	CASTNHGTGYLEQFF	TGTGCCAGCACCAACCATGGGACAGGGTATTTAGAGCAGTTCTTC
-	TRBV7-2	TRBJ1-1	-	CASSFSPARGTEAFF	TGTGCCAGCAGCTTTTCCCCAGCCCGGGGCACTGAAGCTTTCTTT
TRBD1	TRBV20-1	TRBJ2-2	few	CSATRQGAGELFF	TGCAGTGCTACCCGGCAGGGGGCCGGGGAGCTGTTTTTT
-	TRBV4-1	TRBJ2-3	few	CASSQGHLSTDTQYF	TGCGCCAGCAGCCAAGGACACCTTAGCACAGATACGCAGTATTTT
-	TRBV7-9	TRBJ2-3	few	CASSREGGRASTDTQYF	TGTGCCAGCAGCCGCGAGGGGGGCAGGGCTAGCACAGATACGCAGTATTTT
-	TRBV4-2	TRBJ2-1	-	CASSQAPRGPFYNEQFF	TGTGCCAGCAGCCAGGCCCCAAGGGGACCATTCTACAATGAGCAGTTCTTC
-	TRBV15	TRBJ2-7	few	CATSRDLGRGFSPYEQYF	TGTGCCACCAGCAGAGATCTGGGACGGGGTTTTTCCCCCTACGAGCAGTACTTC
TRBD1	TRBV3-1	TRBJ2-6	-	CASSQGQGAPGANVLTF	TGTGCCAGCAGCCAAGGACAGGGGGCCCCTGGGGCCAACGTCCTGACTTTC
-	TRBV24-1	TRBJ2-3	-	CATSAGTFPDTQYF	TGTGCCACCAGTGCCGGTACTTTCCCAGATACGCAGTATTTT
TRBD1	TRBV28	TRBJ1-5	-	CASRFLGQGYNQPQHF	TGTGCCAGCAGATTCCTTGGACAGGGATACAATCAGCCCCAGCATTTT
TRBD1	TRBV6-1	TRBJ1-2	-	CASVERGRVGNYGYTF	TGTGCCAGCGTGGAGAGGGGGCGGGTTGGAAACTATGGCTACACCTTC
-	TRBV5-1	TRBJ1-1	many	CASSWRVDTEAFF	TGCGCCAGCAGCTGGAGGGTTGACACTGAAGCTTTCTTT
TRBD2	TRBV5-4	TRBJ2-4	few	CASSSLAGGPGFDKNIQYF	TGTGCCAGCAGCTCCCTAGCGGGGGGGCCTGGATTCGACAAAAACATTCAGTACTTC
TRBD1	TRBV12-3/TRBV12-4	TRBJ2-3	-	CASTLRPGQGTDTQYF	TGTGCCAGCACCCTCAGGCCGGGACAGGGGACAGATACGCAGTATTTT
-	TRBV5-1	TRBJ2-4	-	CASSPWQGQNIQYF	TGCGCCAGCAGCCCTTGGCAGGGTCAAAACATTCAGTACTTC
-	TRBV20-1	TRBJ2-3	-	CSARPGTSPVGQYF	TGCAGTGCTAGGCCCGGGACCTCACCAGTGGGGCAGTATTTT
-	TRBV12-3/TRBV12-4	TRBJ1-6	few	CASSFRGASDSPLHF	TGTGCCAGCAGCTTTCGGGGGGCCAGTGATTCACCCCTCCACTTT
-	TRBV3-1	TRBJ2-1	-	CASSHTGSYNEQFF	TGTGCCAGCAGCCACACAGGATCCTACAATGAGCAGTTCTTC
-	TRBV5-1	TRBJ2-1	-	CASSFPGPYYNEQFF	TGCGCCAGCAGCTTTCCGGGACCCTATTACAATGAGCAGTTCTTC
-	TRBV7-8	TRBJ1-2	many	CASSPYRELDYGYTF	TGTGCCAGCAGCCCGTACAGGGAACTAGACTATGGCTACACCTTC
TRBD2	TRBV4-3	TRBJ2-7	few	CASSQEGTTAYEQYF	TGCGCCAGCAGCCAAGAAGGGACTACCGCCTACGAGCAGTACTTC
-	TRBV4-3	TRBJ2-1	-	CASSQDRLSPGEQFF	TGCGCCAGCAGCCAAGATCGGCTATCCCCGGGTGAGCAGTTCTTC
-	TRBV24-1	TRBJ2-5	-	CATSDSRGGPETQYF	TGTGCCACCAGTGATTCCAGAGGGGGGCCGGAGACCCAGTACTTC
-	TRBV11-1	TRBJ2-3	few	CASSLEWWASPNLTDTQYF	TGTGCCAGCAGCTTAGAATGGTGGGCTAGCCCGAATCTCACAGATACGCAGTATTTT
TRBD2	TRBV3-1	TRBJ2-1	-	CASTGTSGAHNEQFF	TGTGCCAGCACCGGGACTAGCGGGGCTCACAATGAGCAGTTCTTC
-	TRBV2	TRBJ1-6	few	CASNSKVRSPLHF	TGTGCCAGCAATTCCAAGGTTCGGTCACCCCTCCACTTT
-	TRBV15	TRBJ1-3	-	CATSRPRDAGNTIYF	TGTGCCACCAGCAGGCCCAGGGACGCAGGAAACACCATATATTTT
-	TRBV5-1	TRBJ2-3	few	CASSLEQTAQYF	TGCGCCAGCAGCTTGGAACAGACCGCGCAGTATTTT
-	TRBV4-1	TRBJ1-6	-	CASSGVIWTENSPLHF	TGCGCCAGCAGCGGGGTCATTTGGACAGAAAATTCACCCCTCCACTTT
TRBD1	TRBV24-1	TRBJ2-2	-	CATSSGQGATGELFF	TGTGCCACCAGTTCGGGACAGGGGGCGACCGGGGAGCTGTTTTTT
TRBD1	TRBV29-1	TRBJ2-7	once	CSVAQGELYEQYF	TGCAGCGTTGCCCAGGGGGAACTCTACGAGCAGTACTTC
-	TRBV15	TRBJ2-3	few	CATSVSASTDTQYF	TGTGCCACCAGCGTCTCGGCGAGCACAGATACGCAGTATTTT
-	TRBV11-2	TRBJ2-7	once	CASSLEIGPGLSYEQYF	TGTGCCAGCAGCTTAGAGATCGGGCCGGGGCTTTCCTACGAGCAGTACTTC